The 9 T cell receptor beta chains listed next were all sequenced from one sample in a study of CD8 T cells in ankylosing spondylitis. Each CDR3 protein gets one entry after TCRdb re-called the 5' RACE reads with MiXCR. The sample includes a few hundred thousand distinct CDR3 sequences, more than 20% of them seen just once. Sequenced material: blood, either unsorted or a sorted T cell fraction (not recorded which). The receptors stem from a male donor with ankylosing spondylitis or in good health (not recorded which).

The rearrangement joins TRBV7-2 to TRBJ2-3; D is undetermined. Germline lookup yields CDR1 SGHTA and CDR2 FQGNSA. This CDR3 is built from 15 residues. Trimming left V 2 bases short and J 5 bases short, with 14 bases between. CDR3 in amino acids: CASSLSSFGVDTQYF. Written as DNA, the CDR3 is TGTGCCAGCAGCTTATCCTCTTTTGGGGTAGATACGCAGTATTTT.

This clonotype was picked up a small number of times. The CDR3 region is CASSDPFTGELFF. The CDR3 DNA is TGCGCCAGCAGCGATCCATTCACCGGGGAGCTGTTTTTT. The chain uses TRBV5-1 and TRBJ2-2; no definite D call. V shed 4 bases and J shed 4 bases, with 8 bases lying between them. Germline CDR1 is SGHRS and CDR2 is YFSETQ. The CDR3 extends over 13 amino acids. Full variable domain (rest looked up from reference TRBV5-1 and TRBJ2-2): KAGVTQTPRYLIKTRGQQVTLSCSPISGHRSVSWYQQTPGQGLQFLFEYFSETQRNKGNFPGRFSGRQFSNSRSEMNVSTLELGDSALYLCASSDPFTGELFFGEGSRLTVL.

This clonotype was recorded a few times. The junction departs from germline at one end; a sequencing error may be responsible. The genes are TRBV7-9 and TRBJ2-7; the D is unclear. The germline gives CDR1 SEHNR, CDR2 FQNEAQ (reference sequence). The CDR3 has 15 amino acids. The CDR3 DNA reads as TGTGCAAGCAAGGACCTTTTAGCTGGCTCCTACGAGCAGTACTTC. Residues: CASKDLLAGSYEQYF.

This clonotype was counted between two and nine times. V is TRBV27 and J is TRBJ2-6, with 10 bases identical to TRBD1. Germline assignment: CDR1 MNHEY and CDR2 SMNVEV (reference sequence). The CDR3 is 19 residues long. V was clipped by 1 base and J by 2 bases; unmatched bases: 8. The CDR3 here is CASSLWEGTGVPGANVLTF. The CDR3 DNA sequence: TGTGCCAGCAGTTTATGGGAGGGGACAGGGGTTCCTGGGGCCAACGTCCTGACTTTC.

This chain links TRBV10-2 with TRBJ2-7, with D perhaps TRBD1 (6 bases). Germline CDR1 reads WSHSY; CDR2 reads SAAADI. V lost 5 bases and J lost 0, with 8 bases in between. The CDR3 loop spans 13 amino acids. CDR3 in amino acids: CASSWDTSYEQYF. For the CDR3, the DNA is TGCGCCAGCAGTTGGGACACCTCCTACGAGCAGTACTTC.

CDR3 amino acids: CASSLGTVNQPQHF. The CDR3 DNA is TGTGCCAGCAGCTTAGGGACAGTTAATCAGCCCCAGCATTTT. The chain combines TRBV7-3 with TRBJ1-5; TRBD1 agrees at 7 bases. Germline assignment: CDR1 SGHTA and CDR2 FQGTGA. V shed 2 bases and J 4 bases; nucleotides not matched to a gene: 2. The CDR3 extends over 14 amino acids.

The rearrangement joins TRBV5-1 to TRBJ2-3; 7 nucleotides align to TRBD1. The CDR3 has 16 amino acids. Trimming at V came to 4 bases and at J to 2 bases, leaving 10 bases not matched to a gene. Germline V gene lookup returns CDR1 SGHRS and CDR2 YFSETQ. In DNA, the CDR3 is TGCGCCAGCAGCAGCATGGGACAGACCATCACAGATACGCAGTATTTT. Residues: CASSSMGQTITDTQYF.

The genes are TRBV12-3 or TRBV12-4 and TRBJ2-7; 11 bases are a match to TRBD2. The CDR3 is 15 amino acids. V lost 1 base to trimming and J lost 5 bases; unmatched junction nucleotides: 4. CDR3 in DNA: TGTGCCAGCAGTTTAGACAGGACTAGCGGGCACGAGCAGTACTTC. As protein: CASSLDRTSGHEQYF.

In nucleotides, the CDR3 is TGTGCCAGCAGCCAAATGGCTGCGATGCCCTACGAGCAGTACTTC. It encodes CASSQMAAMPYEQYF. The chain uses TRBV12-3 or TRBV12-4 and TRBJ2-7; no definite D call. The CDR3 sequence is 15 residues long. The germline V and J ends were trimmed by 6 bases and 2 bases, with 17 bases remaining between them.